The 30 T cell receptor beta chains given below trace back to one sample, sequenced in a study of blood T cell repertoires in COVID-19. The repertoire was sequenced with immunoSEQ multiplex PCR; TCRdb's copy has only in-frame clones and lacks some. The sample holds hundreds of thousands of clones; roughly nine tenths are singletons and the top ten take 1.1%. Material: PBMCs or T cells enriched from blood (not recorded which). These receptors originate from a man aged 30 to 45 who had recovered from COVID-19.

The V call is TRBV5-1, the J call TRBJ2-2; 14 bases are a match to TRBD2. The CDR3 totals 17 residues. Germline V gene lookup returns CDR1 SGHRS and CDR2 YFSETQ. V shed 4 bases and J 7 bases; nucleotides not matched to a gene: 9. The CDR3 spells CASSTGLAGVLIGELFF. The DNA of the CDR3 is TGCGCCAGCAGCACGGGACTAGCGGGAGTTTTGATCGGGGAGCTGTTTTTT.

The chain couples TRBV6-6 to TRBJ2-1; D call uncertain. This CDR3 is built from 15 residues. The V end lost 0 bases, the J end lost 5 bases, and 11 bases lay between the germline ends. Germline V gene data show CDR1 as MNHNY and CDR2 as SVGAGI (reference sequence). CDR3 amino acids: CASSYSRLLDNEQFF. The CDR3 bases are TGTGCCAGCAGTTACTCCCGACTCCTTGACAATGAGCAGTTCTTC.

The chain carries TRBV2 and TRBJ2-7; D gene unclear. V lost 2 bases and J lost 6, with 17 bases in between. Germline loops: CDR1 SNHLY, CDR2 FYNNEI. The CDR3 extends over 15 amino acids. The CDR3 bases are TGTGCCAGCAGTGAACGTAGCTATGAAAATAGCGAGCAGTACTTC. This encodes CASSERSYENSEQYF.

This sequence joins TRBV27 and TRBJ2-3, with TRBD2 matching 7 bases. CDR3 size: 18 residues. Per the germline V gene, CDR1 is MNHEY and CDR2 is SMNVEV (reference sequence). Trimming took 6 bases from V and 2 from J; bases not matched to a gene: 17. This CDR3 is CASSLHTLRGGPTDTQYF. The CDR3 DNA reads TGTGCCAGCAGCTTACACACCCTCCGCGGGGGACCCACAGATACGCAGTATTTT.

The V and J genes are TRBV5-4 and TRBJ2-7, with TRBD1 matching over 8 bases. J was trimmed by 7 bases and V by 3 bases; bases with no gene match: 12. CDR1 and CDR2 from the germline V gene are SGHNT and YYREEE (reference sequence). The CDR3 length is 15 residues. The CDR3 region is CASSWADREVSEQYF. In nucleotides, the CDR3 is TGTGCCAGCAGCTGGGCGGACAGGGAGGTGTCTGAGCAGTACTTC.

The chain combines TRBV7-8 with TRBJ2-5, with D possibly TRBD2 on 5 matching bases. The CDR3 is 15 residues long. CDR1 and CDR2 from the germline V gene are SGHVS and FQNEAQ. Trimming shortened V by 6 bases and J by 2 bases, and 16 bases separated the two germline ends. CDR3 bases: TGTGCCAGCAGTCCCGGGGTGGGTCCTCAAGAGACCCAGTACTTC. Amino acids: CASSPGVGPQETQYF.

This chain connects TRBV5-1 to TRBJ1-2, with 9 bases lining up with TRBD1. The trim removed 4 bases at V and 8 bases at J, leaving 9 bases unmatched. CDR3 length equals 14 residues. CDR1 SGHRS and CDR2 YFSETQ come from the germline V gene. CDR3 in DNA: TGCGCCAGCAGCGTGCAACAGGGGGCAGAGGGCTACACCTTC. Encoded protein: CASSVQQGAEGYTF.

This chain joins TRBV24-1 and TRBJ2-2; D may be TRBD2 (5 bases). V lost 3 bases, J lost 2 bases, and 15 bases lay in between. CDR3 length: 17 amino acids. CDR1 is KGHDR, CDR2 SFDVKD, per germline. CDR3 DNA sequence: TGTGCCACCAGTGATCATCTCCGAGGACTCAACACCGGGGAGCTGTTTTTT. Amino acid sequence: CATSDHLRGLNTGELFF.

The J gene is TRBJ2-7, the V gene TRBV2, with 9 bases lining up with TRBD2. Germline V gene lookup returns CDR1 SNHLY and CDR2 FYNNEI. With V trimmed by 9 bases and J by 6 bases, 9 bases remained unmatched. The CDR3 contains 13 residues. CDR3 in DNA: TGTGCCAGGGGGACTAGCAAAAAAGGCGAGCAGTACTTC. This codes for CARGTSKKGEQYF.

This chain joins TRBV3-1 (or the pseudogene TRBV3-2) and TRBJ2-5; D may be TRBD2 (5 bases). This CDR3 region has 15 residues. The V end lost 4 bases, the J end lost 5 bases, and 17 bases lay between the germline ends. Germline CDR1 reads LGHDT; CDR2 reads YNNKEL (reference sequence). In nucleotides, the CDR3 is TGTGCCAGCAGCCCACGGGGTAGGAGTGGGGAGACCCAGTACTTC. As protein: CASSPRGRSGETQYF.

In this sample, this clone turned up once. CDR3 sequence reads: CASSPSAEGNYEQYF. DNA for the CDR3: TGTGCCAGCAGTCCCTCGGCAGAGGGAAACTACGAGCAGTACTTC. The chain recombines TRBV6-5 with TRBJ2-7, with D possibly being TRBD2 (5 bases). Germline values: CDR1 MNHEY, CDR2 SVGAGI. Trimming removed 5 bases at V and 3 bases at J, with 17 bases between. The CDR3 totals 15 residues.

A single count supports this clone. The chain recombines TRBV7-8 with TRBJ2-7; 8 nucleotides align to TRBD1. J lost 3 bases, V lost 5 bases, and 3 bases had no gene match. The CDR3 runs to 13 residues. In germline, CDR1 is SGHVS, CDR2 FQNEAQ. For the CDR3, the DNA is TGTGCCAGCAGCGCACAGGGGGGCTACGAGCAGTACTTC. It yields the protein CASSAQGGYEQYF.

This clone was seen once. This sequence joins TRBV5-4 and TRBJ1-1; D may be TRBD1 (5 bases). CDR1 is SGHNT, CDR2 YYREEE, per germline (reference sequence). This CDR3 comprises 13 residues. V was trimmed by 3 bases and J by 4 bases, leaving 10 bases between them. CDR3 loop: CASSSQGLTEAFF. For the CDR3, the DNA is TGTGCCAGCAGCTCCCAGGGTCTCACTGAAGCTTTCTTT.

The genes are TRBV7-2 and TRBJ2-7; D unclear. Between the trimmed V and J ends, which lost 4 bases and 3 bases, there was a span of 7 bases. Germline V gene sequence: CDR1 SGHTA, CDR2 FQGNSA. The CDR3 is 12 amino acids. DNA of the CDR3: TGTGCCAGCAGCTACTCACGCTACGAGCAGTACTTC. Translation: CASSYSRYEQYF.

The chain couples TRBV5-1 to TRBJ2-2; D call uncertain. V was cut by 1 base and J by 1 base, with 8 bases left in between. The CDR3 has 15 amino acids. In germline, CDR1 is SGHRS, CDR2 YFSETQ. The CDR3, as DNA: TGCGCCAGCAGCTTGCAAGTCGGGAACACCGGGGAGCTGTTTTTT. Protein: CASSLQVGNTGELFF.

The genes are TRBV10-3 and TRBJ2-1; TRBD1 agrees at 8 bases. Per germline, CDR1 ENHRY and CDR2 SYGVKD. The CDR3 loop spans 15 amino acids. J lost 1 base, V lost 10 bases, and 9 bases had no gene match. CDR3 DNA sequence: TGTGCCACCGCTCAACAGGGGGTATCCTACAATGAGCAGTTCTTC. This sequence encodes CATAQQGVSYNEQFF.

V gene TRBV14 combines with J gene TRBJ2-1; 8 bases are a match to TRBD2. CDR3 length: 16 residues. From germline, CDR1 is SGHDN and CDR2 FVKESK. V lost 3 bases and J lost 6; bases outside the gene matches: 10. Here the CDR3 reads CASSHLNSGGLNEQFF. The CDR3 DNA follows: TGTGCCAGCAGCCATTTAAACAGCGGGGGCCTCAATGAGCAGTTCTTC.

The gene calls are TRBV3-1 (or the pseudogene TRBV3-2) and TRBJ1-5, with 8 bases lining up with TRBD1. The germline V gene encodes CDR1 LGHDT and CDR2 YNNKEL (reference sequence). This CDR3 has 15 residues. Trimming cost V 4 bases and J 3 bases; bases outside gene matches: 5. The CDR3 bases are TGTGCCAGCAGCCCAGGACAGGGACCCAATCAGCCCCAGCATTTT. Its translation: CASSPGQGPNQPQHF.

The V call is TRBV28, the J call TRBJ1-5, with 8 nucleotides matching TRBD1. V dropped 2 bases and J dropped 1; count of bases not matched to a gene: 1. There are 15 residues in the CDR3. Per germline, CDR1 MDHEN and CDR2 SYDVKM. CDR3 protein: CASSLNRGSNQPQHF. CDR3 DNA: TGTGCCAGCAGTTTAAACAGGGGGAGCAATCAGCCCCAGCATTTT. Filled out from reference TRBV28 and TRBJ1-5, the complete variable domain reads DVKVTQSSRYLVKRTGEKVFLECVQDMDHENMFWYRQDPGLGLRLIYFSYDVKMKEKGDIPEGYSVSREKKERFSLILESASTNQTSMYLCASSLNRGSNQPQHFGDGTRLSIL.

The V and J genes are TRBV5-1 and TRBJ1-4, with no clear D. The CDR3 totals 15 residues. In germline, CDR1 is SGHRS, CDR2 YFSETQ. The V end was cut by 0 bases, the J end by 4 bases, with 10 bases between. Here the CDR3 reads CASSLAFRNNEKLFF. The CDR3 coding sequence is TGCGCCAGCAGCTTGGCCTTTAGAAATAATGAAAAACTGTTTTTT.

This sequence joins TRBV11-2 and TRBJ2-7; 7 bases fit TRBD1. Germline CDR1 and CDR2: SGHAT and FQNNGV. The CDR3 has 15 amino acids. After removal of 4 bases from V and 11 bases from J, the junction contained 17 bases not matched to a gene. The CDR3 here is CASSSVRGSGRREYF. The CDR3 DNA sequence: TGTGCCAGCAGCTCTGTCAGGGGGTCAGGAAGAAGGGAGTACTTC.

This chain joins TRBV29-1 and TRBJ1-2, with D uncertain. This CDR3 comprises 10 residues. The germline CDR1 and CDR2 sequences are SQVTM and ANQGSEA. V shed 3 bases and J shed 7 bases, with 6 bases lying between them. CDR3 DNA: TGCAGCGTTGATTCTCTTGGCTACACCTTC. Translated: CSVDSLGYTF.

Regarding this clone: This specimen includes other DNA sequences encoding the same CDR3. The CDR3 is CASSLDSYGYTF. The CDR3 DNA is TGTGCCAGCAGCCTTGACAGCTATGGCTACACCTTC. The rearrangement joins TRBV28 to TRBJ1-2; tentatively, D is TRBD1 (5 bases). Trimming took off 6 bases at V and 4 bases at J, with 9 bases between the two ends. The length of the CDR3 is 12 residues. Germline lookup yields CDR1 MDHEN and CDR2 SYDVKM.

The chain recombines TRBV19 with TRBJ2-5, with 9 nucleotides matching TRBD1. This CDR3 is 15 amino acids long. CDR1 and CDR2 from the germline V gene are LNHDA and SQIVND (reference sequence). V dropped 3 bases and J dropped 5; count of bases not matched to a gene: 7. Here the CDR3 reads CASSIGRQGGETQYF. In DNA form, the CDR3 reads TGTGCCAGTAGTATTGGGCGACAGGGGGGTGAGACCCAGTACTTC.

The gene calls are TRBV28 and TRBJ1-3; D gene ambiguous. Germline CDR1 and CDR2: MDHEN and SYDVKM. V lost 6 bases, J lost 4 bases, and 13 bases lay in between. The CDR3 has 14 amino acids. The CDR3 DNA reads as TGTGCCAGCAGCCCAGGAACATTAGGAAACACCATATATTTT. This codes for CASSPGTLGNTIYF.

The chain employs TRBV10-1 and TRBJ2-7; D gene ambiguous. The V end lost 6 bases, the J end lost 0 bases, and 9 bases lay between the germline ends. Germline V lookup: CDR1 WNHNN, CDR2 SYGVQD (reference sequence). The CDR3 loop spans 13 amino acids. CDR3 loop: CASSATGSYEQYF. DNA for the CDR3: TGCGCCAGCAGCGCGACGGGCTCCTACGAGCAGTACTTC.

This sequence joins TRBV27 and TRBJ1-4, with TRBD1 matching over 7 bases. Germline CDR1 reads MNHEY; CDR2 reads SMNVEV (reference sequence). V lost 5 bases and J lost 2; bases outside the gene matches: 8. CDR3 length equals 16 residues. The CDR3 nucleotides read TGTGCCAGCAGTCCGGCCCGACAGGGCACTAATGAAAAACTGTTTTTT. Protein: CASSPARQGTNEKLFF.

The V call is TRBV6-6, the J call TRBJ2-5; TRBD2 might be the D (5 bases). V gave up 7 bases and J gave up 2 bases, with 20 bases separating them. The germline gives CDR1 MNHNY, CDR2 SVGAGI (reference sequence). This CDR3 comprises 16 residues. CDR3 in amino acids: CASTAILGGPQETQYF. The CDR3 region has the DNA TGTGCCAGCACCGCCATTTTGGGCGGGCCTCAAGAGACCCAGTACTTC.

CDR3 coding DNA: TGTGCCAGCAGACCAGAGGGGGTTGGAAACACCATATATTTT. Amino acid sequence: CASRPEGVGNTIYF. The chain combines TRBV27 with TRBJ1-3; D might be TRBD1 (6 bases). This CDR3 comprises 14 residues. Per the germline V gene, CDR1 is MNHEY and CDR2 is SMNVEV (reference sequence). The V end lost 6 bases, the J end lost 3 bases, and 12 bases lay between the germline ends.

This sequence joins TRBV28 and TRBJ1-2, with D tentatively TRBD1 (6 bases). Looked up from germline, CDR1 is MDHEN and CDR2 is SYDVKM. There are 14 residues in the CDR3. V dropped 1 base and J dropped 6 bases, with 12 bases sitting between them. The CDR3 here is CASSLLSGGDGYTF. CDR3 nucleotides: TGTGCCAGCAGTTTATTATCTGGGGGCGATGGCTACACCTTC.